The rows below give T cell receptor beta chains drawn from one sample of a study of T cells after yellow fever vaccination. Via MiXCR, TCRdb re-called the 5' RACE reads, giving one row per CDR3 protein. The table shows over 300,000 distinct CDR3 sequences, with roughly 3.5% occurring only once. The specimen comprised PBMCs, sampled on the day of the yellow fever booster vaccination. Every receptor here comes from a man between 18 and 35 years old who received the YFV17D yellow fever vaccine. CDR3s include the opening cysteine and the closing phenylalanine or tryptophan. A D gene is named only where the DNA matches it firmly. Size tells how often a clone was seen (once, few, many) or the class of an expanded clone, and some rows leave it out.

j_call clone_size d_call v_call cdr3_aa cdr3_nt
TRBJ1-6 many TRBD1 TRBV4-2 CASSQDPTGQGNSPLHF TGTGCCAGCAGCCAAGATCCCACGGGACAGGGAAATTCACCCCTCCACTTT
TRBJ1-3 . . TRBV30 CAWMSGSSGNTIYF TGTGCCTGGATGTCAGGCTCCTCTGGAAACACCATATATTTT
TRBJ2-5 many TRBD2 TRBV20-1 CSARIAGGNTQYF TGCAGTGCTAGGATAGCGGGGGGGAATACCCAGTACTTC
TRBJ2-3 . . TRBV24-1 CATSDLSADTQYF TGTGCCACCAGTGATCTGTCCGCAGATACGCAGTATTTT
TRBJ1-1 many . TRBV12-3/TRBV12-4 CASSLVGGHTEAFF TGTGCCAGCAGTCTCGTGGGGGGCCACACTGAAGCTTTCTTT
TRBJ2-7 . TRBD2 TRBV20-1 CSARGTSVNYEQYF TGCAGTGCTAGAGGGACTAGCGTAAATTACGAGCAGTACTTC
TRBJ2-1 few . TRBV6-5 CASSNLYNEQFF TGTGCCAGCAGTAACCTATACAATGAGCAGTTCTTC
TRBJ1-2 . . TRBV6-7 CASSYSMHGLCGYTF TGTGCCAGCAGTTACTCGATGCACGGACTATGCGGCTACACCTTC
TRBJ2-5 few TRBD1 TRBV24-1 CATSDRTGAETQYF TGTGCCACCAGTGACCGAACAGGGGCAGAGACCCAGTACTTC
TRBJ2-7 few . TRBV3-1 CASSQNRAYEQYF TGTGCCAGCAGCCAGAATCGGGCCTACGAGCAGTACTTC
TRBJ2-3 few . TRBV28 CASKPAGGTDTQYF TGTGCCAGCAAACCCGCAGGGGGCACAGATACGCAGTATTTT
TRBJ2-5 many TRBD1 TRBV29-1 CSVDGIQDRGLETQYF TGCAGCGTTGACGGTATTCAGGACAGGGGGCTTGAGACCCAGTACTTC
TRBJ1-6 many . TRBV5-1 CASSSSGTKYNSPLHF TGCGCCAGCAGCTCCTCCGGGACAAAATATAATTCACCCCTCCACTTT
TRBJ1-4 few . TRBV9 CASSVEPGNEKLFF TGTGCCAGCAGCGTAGAGCCGGGTAATGAAAAACTGTTTTTT
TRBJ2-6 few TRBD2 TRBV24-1 CATHPGGPGANVLTF TGTGCCACCCACCCGGGGGGACCCGGGGCCAACGTCCTGACTTTC
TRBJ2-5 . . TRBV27 CASSPLVGRDQETQYF TGTGCCAGCAGTCCCCTTGTTGGCAGGGACCAAGAGACCCAGTACTTC
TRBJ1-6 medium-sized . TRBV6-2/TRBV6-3 CASSYSGGTSPLHF TGTGCCAGCAGTTACTCGGGGGGGACTTCACCCCTCCACTTT
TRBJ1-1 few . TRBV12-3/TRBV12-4 CASSLIAGAEAFF TGTGCCAGCAGTTTAATTGCGGGAGCTGAAGCTTTCTTT
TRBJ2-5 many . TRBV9 CASSPSWAKETQYF TGTGCCAGCAGCCCCAGTTGGGCGAAAGAGACCCAGTACTTC
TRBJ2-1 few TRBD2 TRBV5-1 CASSLSSGGVLGGEQFF TGCGCCAGCAGCTTGTCTAGCGGGGGAGTCCTCGGGGGTGAGCAGTTCTTC
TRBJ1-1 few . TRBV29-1 CSAGQFNTEAFF TGCAGCGCCGGACAGTTTAACACTGAAGCTTTCTTT
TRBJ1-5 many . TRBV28 CASSFVGTNQPQHF TGTGCCAGCAGTTTTGTGGGTACCAATCAGCCCCAGCATTTT
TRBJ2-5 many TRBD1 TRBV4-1 CASSRTGVGAETQYF TGCGCCAGCAGCCGGACAGGGGTAGGCGCGGAGACCCAGTACTTC
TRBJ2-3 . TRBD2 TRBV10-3 CAIRGLVGDTQYF TGTGCCATCAGAGGACTAGTAGGAGATACGCAGTATTTT
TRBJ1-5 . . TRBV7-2 CASSSPGGQPQHF TGTGCCAGCAGCTCGCCGGGCGGGCAGCCCCAGCATTTT
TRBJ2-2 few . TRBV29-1 CSVEGGTDNATNTGELFF TGCAGCGTTGAAGGAGGGACGGATAACGCGACCAACACCGGGGAGCTGTTTTTT
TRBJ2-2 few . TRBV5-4 CASSLIFGNTGELFF TGTGCCAGCAGCTTGATATTCGGGAACACCGGGGAGCTGTTTTTT
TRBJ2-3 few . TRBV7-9 CASRKDGDTQYF TGTGCCAGCAGAAAGGACGGGGATACGCAGTATTTT
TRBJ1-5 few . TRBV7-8 CASSLARTSNQPQHF TGTGCCAGCAGCTTAGCCAGAACGAGCAATCAGCCCCAGCATTTT
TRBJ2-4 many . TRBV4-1 CASSQDMAGDIQYF TGCGCCAGCAGCCAAGATATGGCAGGGGACATTCAGTACTTC
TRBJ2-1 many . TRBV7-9 CASSFNRALSYNEQFF TGTGCCAGCAGCTTTAACAGGGCGCTCTCCTACAATGAGCAGTTCTTC
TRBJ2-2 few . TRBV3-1 CASSQGPSGPGELFF TGTGCCAGCAGCCAAGGTCCCAGCGGTCCCGGGGAGCTGTTTTTT
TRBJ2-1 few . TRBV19 CASSMYGGSYEQFF TGTGCCAGTAGTATGTATGGTGGGTCGTATGAGCAGTTCTTC
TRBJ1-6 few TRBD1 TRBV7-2 CASSFDRASNSPLHF TGTGCCAGCAGCTTCGACAGGGCATCCAATTCACCCCTCCACTTT
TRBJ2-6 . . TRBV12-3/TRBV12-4 CASSPLGGLGANVLTF TGTGCCAGCAGCCCATTAGGGGGTCTGGGGGCCAACGTCCTGACTTTC
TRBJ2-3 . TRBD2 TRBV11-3 CASSLLGGLAGLTDTQYF TGTGCCAGCAGCCTTCTGGGGGGACTAGCGGGACTCACAGATACGCAGTATTTT
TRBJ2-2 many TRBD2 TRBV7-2 CASSLTSGAYPQLFF TGTGCCAGCAGCTTGACTAGCGGGGCCTACCCACAGCTGTTTTTT
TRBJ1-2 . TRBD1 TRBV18 CASSRDYRQGETGYTF TGTGCCAGCTCACGCGACTACAGACAGGGTGAAACTGGCTACACCTTC
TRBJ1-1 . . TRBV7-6 CASSSPGTEAFF TGTGCCAGCAGCTCCCCGGGAACTGAAGCTTTCTTT
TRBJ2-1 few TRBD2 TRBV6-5 CASSYSRGAYNEQFF TGTGCCAGCAGTTACTCGCGGGGGGCTTACAATGAGCAGTTCTTC
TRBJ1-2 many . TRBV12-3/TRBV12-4 CASVTGFLGGYTF TGTGCCAGCGTAACGGGATTCTTGGGTGGCTACACCTTC
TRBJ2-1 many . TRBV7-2 CASSWANYNEQFF TGTGCCAGCAGTTGGGCGAACTACAATGAGCAGTTCTTC
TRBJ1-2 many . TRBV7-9 CASSRPGAGTQNYGYTF TGTGCCAGCAGCCGCCCGGGGGCCGGAACTCAGAACTATGGCTACACCTTC
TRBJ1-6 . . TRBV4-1 CASSQAQRVNSPLHF TGCGCCAGCAGCCAAGCTCAGAGGGTTAATTCACCCCTCCACTTT
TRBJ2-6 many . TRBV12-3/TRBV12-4 CASSLGGRRGSGANVLTF TGTGCCAGCAGTTTGGGAGGAAGACGAGGCTCTGGGGCCAACGTCCTGACTTTC
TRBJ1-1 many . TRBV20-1 CSARERGIYTEAFF TGCAGTGCTAGAGAGCGGGGGATATACACTGAAGCTTTCTTT
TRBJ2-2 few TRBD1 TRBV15 CATSSAPGTGEAGELFF TGTGCCACCAGCAGCGCACCCGGGACAGGGGAGGCCGGGGAGCTGTTTTTT
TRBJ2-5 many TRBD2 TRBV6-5 CASSYSSAGGPRETQYF TGTGCCAGCAGTTACAGCTCGGCGGGGGGGCCTCGGGAGACCCAGTACTTC
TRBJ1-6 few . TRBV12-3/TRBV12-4 CASSFSPARRANSPLHF TGTGCCAGCAGTTTTAGTCCCGCGCGCAGGGCCAATTCACCCCTCCACTTT
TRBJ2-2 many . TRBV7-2 CASSLPGPGELFF TGTGCCAGCAGCTTACCCGGCCCCGGGGAGCTGTTTTTT
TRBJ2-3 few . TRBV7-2 CASSLGIFTDTQYF TGTGCCAGCAGCTTAGGGATCTTCACAGATACGCAGTATTTT
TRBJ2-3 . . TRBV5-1 CASSFPEVDTQYF TGCGCCAGCAGCTTTCCGGAGGTTGATACGCAGTATTTT
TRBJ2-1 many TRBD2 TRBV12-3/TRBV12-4 CASSPGAGGPHNEQFF TGTGCCAGCAGTCCCGGGGCGGGGGGGCCTCACAATGAGCAGTTCTTC